A selection of T cell receptor beta chains follows, all from one sample in a study of neurological immune-mediated disorders. TCRdb reprocessed the 5' RACE reads via MiXCR and lists one record per CDR3 protein. The sample holds around 26,000 distinct CDR3 sequences, 2.5% to 4% seen once. Sequencing was performed on PBMCs. These receptors came from a woman in her 30s with multiple sclerosis. Each CDR3 is given without its conserved first and last residue. Each record gives: J gene, V gene, CDR3 protein.

J gene: TRBJ1-6; V gene: TRBV2; CDR3 protein: ASVAQGGSPLH
J gene: TRBJ2-7; V gene: TRBV12-3/TRBV12-4; CDR3 protein: ASSFPRGGVGHEQY
J gene: TRBJ1-5; V gene: TRBV4-3; CDR3 protein: ASSQSWFSNQPQH
J gene: TRBJ2-2; V gene: TRBV6-2/TRBV6-3; CDR3 protein: ASSYRDGELF
J gene: TRBJ2-2; V gene: TRBV5-1; CDR3 protein: ASAGYWADTGELF
J gene: TRBJ2-1; V gene: TRBV7-2; CDR3 protein: ASSLGGGSYNEQF
J gene: TRBJ2-3; V gene: TRBV5-1; CDR3 protein: ASSRRQQGEFTDTQY
J gene: TRBJ2-5; V gene: TRBV7-7; CDR3 protein: ASSLGVQRQETQY
J gene: TRBJ2-1; V gene: TRBV5-5; CDR3 protein: ASSLERTMANEQF
J gene: TRBJ2-7; V gene: TRBV5-1; CDR3 protein: ASSPGTWSYEQY
J gene: TRBJ2-5; V gene: TRBV20-1; CDR3 protein: SATWASGTQETQY
J gene: TRBJ1-1; V gene: TRBV20-1; CDR3 protein: SAPRQVLNTEAF
J gene: TRBJ1-1; V gene: TRBV20-1; CDR3 protein: SAGGGMVLNTEAF
J gene: TRBJ2-2; V gene: TRBV7-9; CDR3 protein: ASSSQAGDTGELF
J gene: TRBJ2-3; V gene: TRBV5-1; CDR3 protein: ASSSSLGTDTQY
J gene: TRBJ2-3; V gene: TRBV7-2; CDR3 protein: ASNQVTGTARDTQY
J gene: TRBJ1-5; V gene: TRBV20-1; CDR3 protein: SARRDRGNQPQN
J gene: TRBJ2-3; V gene: TRBV12-3/TRBV12-4; CDR3 protein: ASSPGLAGYTDTQY
J gene: TRBJ1-1; V gene: TRBV7-2; CDR3 protein: ASSLGISPTEAF
J gene: TRBJ2-5; V gene: TRBV7-2; CDR3 protein: ASSITGQETQY
J gene: TRBJ1-6; V gene: TRBV6-2/TRBV6-3; CDR3 protein: ASLSGWNSYNSPLN
J gene: TRBJ2-5; V gene: TRBV6-2/TRBV6-3; CDR3 protein: ASSDGGVKETQY
J gene: TRBJ1-6; V gene: TRBV2; CDR3 protein: ASRVSGTGTNSPLH
J gene: TRBJ1-6; V gene: TRBV6-6; CDR3 protein: ASSHEGGDNSPLN
J gene: TRBJ2-3; V gene: TRBV20-1; CDR3 protein: SARDTGVDTQY
J gene: TRBJ2-2; V gene: TRBV5-1; CDR3 protein: ASSFGQGKPGELF
J gene: TRBJ1-3; V gene: TRBV25-1; CDR3 protein: ASSEFSCSGNTIY
J gene: TRBJ2-1; V gene: TRBV7-8; CDR3 protein: ASSFGRRSYNEQF
J gene: TRBJ2-1; V gene: TRBV12-3/TRBV12-4; CDR3 protein: ASSLAGKGNNEQF
J gene: TRBJ2-5; V gene: TRBV12-3/TRBV12-4; CDR3 protein: ASSFFETQY
J gene: TRBJ2-5; V gene: TRBV2; CDR3 protein: ASSVMGRQETQY
J gene: TRBJ1-2; V gene: TRBV12-3/TRBV12-4; CDR3 protein: ASSLARFHGYT
J gene: TRBJ1-5; V gene: TRBV12-3/TRBV12-4; CDR3 protein: ASSDRALSNQPQH
J gene: TRBJ2-2; V gene: TRBV12-3/TRBV12-4; CDR3 protein: ASSLRQLGAGELF
J gene: TRBJ1-5; V gene: TRBV12-5; CDR3 protein: ASMGFGGYNQPQN
J gene: TRBJ2-1; V gene: TRBV11-2; CDR3 protein: ASSLEVRTDYNEQF
J gene: TRBJ1-2; V gene: TRBV4-3; CDR3 protein: ASSRSWTGGNYGYT